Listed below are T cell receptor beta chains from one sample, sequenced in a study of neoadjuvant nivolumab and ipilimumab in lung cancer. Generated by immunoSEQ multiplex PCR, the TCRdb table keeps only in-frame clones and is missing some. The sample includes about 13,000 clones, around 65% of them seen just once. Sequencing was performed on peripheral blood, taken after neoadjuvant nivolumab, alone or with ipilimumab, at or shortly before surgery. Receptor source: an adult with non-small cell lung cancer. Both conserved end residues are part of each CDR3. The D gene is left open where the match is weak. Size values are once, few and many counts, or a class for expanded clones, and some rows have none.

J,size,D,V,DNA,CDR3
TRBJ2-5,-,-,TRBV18,TGTGCCAGCTCACCTAGCGTGGGGCTAGAGACCCAGTACTTC,CASSPSVGLETQYF
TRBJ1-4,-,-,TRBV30,TGTGCCTGGAGTGCGGGCCGCGGGGAGGAAAAACTGTTTTTT,CAWSAGRGEEKLFF
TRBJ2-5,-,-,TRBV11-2,TGTGCCAGCAGCTTCGCCGGCGGCGGAGTAGAGACCCAGTACTTC,CASSFAGGGVETQYF
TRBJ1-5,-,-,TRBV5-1,TGCGCCAGCAGCTTGGTGCCGGGGGGAGGCAATCAGCCCCAGCATTTT,CASSLVPGGGNQPQHF
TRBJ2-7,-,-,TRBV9,TGTGCCAGCAGCGCCCGTGGGAGGGGGGCTAAGGGAGACGAGCAGTACTTC,CASSARGRGAKGDEQYF
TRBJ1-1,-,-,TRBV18,TGTGCCAGCTCACCACCGGGGCTAAGTATGAACACTGAAGCTTTCTTT,CASSPPGLSMNTEAFF
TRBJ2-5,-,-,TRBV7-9,TGTGCCAGCAGCTTAGTGGGTGAGACCCAGTACTTC,CASSLVGETQYF
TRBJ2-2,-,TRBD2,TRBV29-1,TGCAGCGTTGTGCGGGGGGGAGGCGGGGAGCTGTTTTTT,CSVVRGGGGELFF
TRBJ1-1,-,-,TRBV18,TGTGCCAGCTCACAGGGTCCGGGCACTGAAGCTTTCTTT,CASSQGPGTEAFF
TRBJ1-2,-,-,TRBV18,TGTGCCAGCTCACCAGGATACGAGGGGAATGTCGATGGCTACACCTTC,CASSPGYEGNVDGYTF
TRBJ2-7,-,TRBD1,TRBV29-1,TGCAGCGTATCCCGGGACAGGGGTTACGAGCAGTACTTC,CSVSRDRGYEQYF
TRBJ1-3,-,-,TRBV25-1,TGTGCCAGCAGAGAATCCGGAAACACCATATATTTT,CASRESGNTIYF
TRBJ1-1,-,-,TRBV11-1,TGTGCCAGCAGAAGAGGGGGGTATAACACTGAAGCTTTCTTT,CASRRGGYNTEAFF
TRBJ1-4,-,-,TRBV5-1,TGCGCCAGCAGCTTGGATCCGTTGAGTGCAACTAATGAAAAACTGTTTTTT,CASSLDPLSATNEKLFF
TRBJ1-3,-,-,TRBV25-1,TGTGCCAGCAGTGTCGCCGGGAGCTCTGGAAACACCATATATTTT,CASSVAGSSGNTIYF
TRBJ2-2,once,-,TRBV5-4,TGTGCCAGCAGCCGAGGGTCGGAGAACACCGGGGAGCTGTTTTTT,CASSRGSENTGELFF
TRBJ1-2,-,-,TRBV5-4,TGTGCCAGCAGCCTACGGACGGAATTTGGGTATGGCTACACCTTC,CASSLRTEFGYGYTF
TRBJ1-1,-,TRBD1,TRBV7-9,TGTGCCAGCAGCGCAGACAGGGTTGAAGCTTTCTTT,CASSADRVEAFF
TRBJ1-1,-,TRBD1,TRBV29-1,TGCAGCGCCGGGACAGAGATGAACACTGAAGCTTTCTTT,CSAGTEMNTEAFF
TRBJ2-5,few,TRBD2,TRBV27,TGTGCCTGCGGGGGGCTAGAGACCCAGTACTTC,CACGGLETQYF
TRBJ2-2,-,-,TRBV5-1,TGCGCCAGCAGCTTGGCGGTAGGCGCGAACACCGGGGAGCTGTTTTTT,CASSLAVGANTGELFF
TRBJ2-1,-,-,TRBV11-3,TGTGCCAGCAGCGGAACGGGGCCCGGGGAGCAGTTCTTC,CASSGTGPGEQFF
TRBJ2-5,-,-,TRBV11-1,TGTGCCAGCAGCTCTCAGGGGAACCTAGGGGAGACCCAGTACTTC,CASSSQGNLGETQYF
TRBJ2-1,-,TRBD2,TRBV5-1,TGCGCCAGCAGCCAAGGACTAGTCTTGGGCGAGCAGTTCTTC,CASSQGLVLGEQFF